Given below is one TCR beta chain in context. The antigen is undetermined. 60 Vbeta and 13 Jbeta primers were used in PCR. Data came from immunoSEQ multiplex PCR; TCRdb stores just in-frame clones and leaves some out. This table holds around 180,000 clones, around 79% found once. These data are taken from a study of cytomegalovirus exposure and HLA in healthy donors. Study observations and caveats: Common viral pathogens seemed to be connected with several of the most significant clusters, according to a later analysis.

Germline V gene sequence: CDR1 LNHDA, CDR2 SQIVND (reference sequence). The length of the CDR3 is 15 residues. V was shortened by 6 bases and J by 5 bases, with 16 bases between the two germline ends. V and J are TRBV19 and TRBJ1-4; no reliable D call. The clonotype comes from a woman between 45 and 65 years old in good health and CMV-seronegative. The specimen was PBMCs. CDR3 in DNA: TGTGCCAGTAGAAGAACGAACGGAGAAAATGAAAAACTGTTTTTT. The encoded protein is CASRRTNGENEKLFF.